The source of this TCR beta chain is a study of early T cells in non-severe SARS-CoV-2 infection. Study in general: Bulk RNA from unsorted whole blood was sequenced; chains were unpaired.

Points on this clonotype: Its antigen remains unidentified.

Tagging with unique molecular identifiers was applied to individual cDNA molecules. TCRdb re-called the 5' RACE reads through MiXCR, storing one row per CDR3 protein. The top ten clones hold around 1.3% of a sample with over 55,000 distinct CDR3 sequences, approximately 13% of them seen once. The CDR3 is 12 residues long. Trimming cost V 2 bases and J 3 bases, with 7 bases left between them. The germline gives CDR1 SQVTM, CDR2 ANQGSEA. Study-wide findings and caveats: VDJdb matching, biased toward anti-spike CD8 responses, missed private and CD4 specificities.

The chain carries TRBV29-1 and TRBJ2-5, with D perhaps TRBD2 (6 bases). The sequence came from an adult who was a healthcare worker with PCR-confirmed SARS-CoV-2 infection or an uninfected control (not recorded which). Sequencing was performed on whole blood. The CDR3, as DNA: TGCAGCGTTGAATGGGGGGAAGAGACCCAGTACTTC. This translates into CSVEWGEETQYF.